The 15 T cell receptor beta chains presented below share a single source sample, sequenced in a study of somatic mutations in cytotoxic T cells in rheumatoid arthritis. Generated by immunoSEQ multiplex PCR, the TCRdb table keeps only in-frame clones and is missing some. The sample consists of about 20,000 clones, 82% of them appearing once. Sequencing was performed on CD8+ T cells sorted from blood. The receptors here all came from an adult with rheumatoid arthritis.

The J gene is TRBJ2-7, the V gene TRBV12-5, with no clear D. The V and J ends lost 2 bases and 5 bases respectively, with 4 bases between them. Per germline, CDR1 LGHNT and CDR2 FRNRAP. The CDR3 is made up of 11 amino acids. The CDR3 region has the DNA TGTGCTAGTGGTTTGAACAACGAGCAGTACTTC. This sequence encodes CASGLNNEQYF.

This sequence joins TRBV27 and TRBJ2-2; the D gene is possibly TRBD1 (5 bases). The CDR3 is 14 residues long. CDR1 is MNHEY and CDR2 is SMNVEV in the germline V gene (reference sequence). Between the trimmed V and J ends, which lost 5 bases and 3 bases, there was a span of 10 bases. In DNA form, the CDR3 reads TGTGCCAGCAGTCCCGGACACCACACCGGGGAGCTGTTTTTT. Translation gives CASSPGHHTGELFF.

The chain has TRBV15 and TRBJ1-5, with D perhaps matching TRBD1 (6 bases). The germline V gene has CDR1 LNHNV and CDR2 YYDKDF (reference sequence). The length of the CDR3 is 15 residues. The V end lost 0 bases, the J end lost 0 bases, and 6 bases lay between the germline ends. CDR3 amino acids: CATSRDRGSNQPQHF. Here the CDR3 DNA reads TGTGCCACCAGCAGAGACAGGGGTAGCAATCAGCCCCAGCATTTT.

The V and J genes are TRBV9 and TRBJ1-1, with 9 bases fitting TRBD1. Trimming at V came to 0 bases and at J to 8 bases, leaving 8 bases not matched to a gene. Germline V lookup: CDR1 SGDLS, CDR2 YYNGEE. The CDR3 is 15 residues long. CDR3 sequence (DNA): TGTGCCAGCAGCGTAGAGGGGACAGGGATCGGCGAAGCTTTCTTT. This gives the protein CASSVEGTGIGEAFF.

The gene calls are TRBV11-2 and TRBJ2-5; TRBD2 is a possible D gene (5 bases). CDR3 size: 15 residues. Germline assignment: CDR1 SGHAT and CDR2 FQNNGV. V lost 3 bases and J 1 base, leaving 12 bases between the germline ends. The CDR3 protein is CASSFRSGPQETQYF. For the CDR3, the DNA is TGTGCCAGCAGCTTCAGGAGCGGTCCCCAAGAGACCCAGTACTTC. Full variable domain (rest looked up from reference TRBV11-2 and TRBJ2-5): EAGVAQSPRYKIIEKRQSVAFWCNPISGHATLYWYQQILGQGPKLLIQFQNNGVVDDSQLPKDRFSAERLKGVDSTLKIQPAKLEDSAVYLCASSFRSGPQETQYFGPGTRLLVL.

In this sample, this clone is medium-sized (0.01 to 0.1%). The rearrangement links TRBV2 to TRBJ2-7, with 7 bases identical to TRBD1. The CDR3 spans 17 residues. Germline loops: CDR1 SNHLY, CDR2 FYNNEI. The ends lost 6 bases at V and 0 bases at J; junction bases unmatched: 14. CDR3 sequence reads: CASSPTGQGQSSYEQYF. The CDR3 coding sequence is TGTGCCAGCAGCCCCACAGGGCAGGGACAGTCCTCCTACGAGCAGTACTTC.

The J gene is TRBJ2-7, the V gene TRBV27, with TRBD2 identical over 9 bases. The V gene's germline CDR1 is MNHEY and CDR2 SMNVEV (reference sequence). The ends lost 1 base at V and 12 bases at J; junction bases unmatched: 10. The CDR3 length is 14 residues. The CDR3 region has the DNA TGTGCCAGCAGTTTATATGGTAGCGGGAGTTTCCTGTACTTC. It specifies CASSLYGSGSFLYF.

The chain has TRBV2 and TRBJ2-1; 10 positions agree with TRBD2. From germline, CDR1 is SNHLY and CDR2 FYNNEI. Germline trimming cut 2 bases from V and 8 bases from J; bases unmatched to any gene: 6. The CDR3 loop spans 15 amino acids. The CDR3 here is CASSERASGGYEQFF. The CDR3, as DNA: TGTGCCAGCAGTGAAAGGGCTAGCGGGGGATATGAGCAGTTCTTC. The complete variable domain, with remaining parts taken from reference TRBV2 and TRBJ2-1, reads EPEVTQTPSHQVTQMGQEVILRCVPISNHLYFYWYRQILGQKVEFLVSFYNNEISEKSEIFDDQFSVERPDGSNFTLKIRSTKLEDSAMYFCASSERASGGYEQFFGPGTRLTVL.

In its sample, this clone was seen a few times. This chain links TRBV4-1 with TRBJ1-1, with D maybe TRBD1 (5 bases). The CDR3 has 14 residues. Germline values: CDR1 MGHRA, CDR2 YSYEKL. Between the trimmed V and J ends, which lost 4 bases and 3 bases, there was a span of 12 bases. CDR3: CASSPSDRDTEAFF. The CDR3 region has the DNA TGCGCCAGCAGCCCGTCTGACAGAGACACTGAAGCTTTCTTT.

The chain employs TRBV6-5 and TRBJ2-3; D not certain. V lost 0 bases, J lost 0 bases, and 1 base lay in between. Germline V gene sequence: CDR1 MNHEY, CDR2 SVGAGI. The CDR3 totals 13 residues. The DNA of the CDR3 is TGTGCCAGCAGTTACTCTAGCACAGATACGCAGTATTTT. Translation gives CASSYSSTDTQYF.

The rearrangement uses TRBV9 and TRBJ2-2; D unresolved. Trimming pared 5 bases from V and 2 bases from J, leaving 4 bases between. Germline loops: CDR1 SGDLS, CDR2 YYNGEE. This CDR3 is built from 12 residues. CDR3: CASRINTGELFF. The CDR3 DNA is TGTGCCAGCAGAATAAACACCGGGGAGCTGTTTTTT.

The V gene is TRBV4-3, the J gene TRBJ2-5, with D maybe TRBD1 (6 bases). From germline, CDR1 is LGHNA and CDR2 YSLEER. The V gene lost 0 bases and the J gene lost 5 bases, with 13 bases spanning the gap. The CDR3 extends over 15 amino acids. For the CDR3, the DNA is TGCGCCAGCAGCCAAGATCGGCTGAGGGGGGAGACCCAGTACTTC. This sequence encodes CASSQDRLRGETQYF.

The chain carries TRBV27 and TRBJ2-1; D possibly uses TRBD1 or TRBD2 (5 bases each). The V gene lost 0 bases and the J gene lost 4 bases, with 7 bases spanning the gap. Looked up from germline, CDR1 is MNHEY and CDR2 is SMNVEV (reference sequence). The CDR3 covers 14 residues. The CDR3 is CASSLSGPYNEQFF. The CDR3 DNA sequence: TGTGCCAGCAGTTTATCGGGACCTTACAATGAGCAGTTCTTC.

The J gene is TRBJ2-1, the V gene TRBV9; 7 bases agree with TRBD2. The CDR3 contains 15 residues. Germline trimming cut 0 bases from V and 8 bases from J; bases unmatched to any gene: 8. Germline V CDR1 and CDR2: SGDLS, YYNGEE. The CDR3 coding sequence is TGTGCCAGCAGCGTAGTGGCAGGGAGGGGCGATGAGCAGTTCTTC. Translation gives CASSVVAGRGDEQFF.

This chain connects TRBV7-7 to TRBJ2-1; TRBD1 matches at 7 bases. V dropped 5 bases and J dropped 5; count of bases not matched to a gene: 6. The CDR3 is 14 amino acids. Germline V lookup: CDR1 SSHAT, CDR2 FNYEAQ (reference sequence). The DNA of the CDR3 is TGTGCCAGCAGCGCTTGGACAGGAGACAATGAGCAGTTCTTC. Its protein is CASSAWTGDNEQFF.